Reported below is one T cell receptor beta chain. Its recognized antigen is unknown. No per-base quality is available; no much larger clone lies one base away. The library was produced with PCR. Sequenced using an Illumina HiSeq 2500. TCR libraries were prepared with molecular barcoding, using unique molecular identifiers to normalize TCRbeta repertoire quantification. TCRdb reprocessed the public reads (quality trimming at Q25 with fastp, clone calling with MiXCR) and kept in-frame beta chains. Under each unique CDR3 protein, matching rows form one entry showing the most common genes and DNA. Recorded for this sample are approximately 350,000 distinct CDR3 sequences; 13% of them occurred a single time. The biggest ten clones account for approximately 4.3% of the sample. The sample originates from a study of T-cell reconstitution after alpha-beta-depleted transplantation in children (dated by TCRdb to the mid-2010s). The study in broad terms: Using TCR repertoire profiling, the study quantitatively followed how T-cell immune reconstitution unfolded in children after TCRalphabeta/CD19-depleted allogeneic hematopoietic cell transplantation.

The origin of this receptor is a human donor who donated a stem cell graft to a child with Fanconi anemia. Sequencing used PBMCs, obtained from the stem cell graft.

The nucleotide sequence reads as follows: TGTGCCAGCAGTTTAGACAGACGATCCTACGAGCAGTACTTC. It is translated as CASSLDRRSYEQYF. The sequence is built from TRBV27 and TRBJ2-7, and the D gene may be TRBD1, 5 bases matching. Trimming at the junction amounts to 2 bases on V and 1 base on J, and the germline ends lie 9 bases apart. Sequences MNHEY (CDR1) and SMNVEV (CDR2) are obtained from the germline V gene (reference sequence). Its CDR3 holds 14 amino acids, cysteine through phenylalanine. Just the 42-base CDR3 DNA is kept, in frame starting at base 1.